This T cell receptor (beta chain) stems from a study of PD-1 blockade in classical Hodgkin lymphoma. Overall study results and limits: Patients newly diagnosed and complete responders had comparable baseline diversity.

From germline, CDR1 is DFQATT and CDR2 SNEGSKA (reference sequence). There are 11 residues in the CDR3. J was trimmed by 10 bases and V by 6 bases; bases with no gene match: 5. Note on this clone: Its antigen is still unknown.

Time point: cycle 4 day 1 (C4D1), after more than five weeks of nivolumab. Relapse after autologous stem cell transplantation occurred in every patient, and brentuximab vedotin exposure varied. Relapsed/refractory classical Hodgkin lymphoma patients had complete, partial or progressive responses. The repertoire was sequenced with immunoSEQ multiplex PCR; TCRdb's copy has only in-frame clones and lacks some. The sample has tens of thousands of clones, about 81% seen once. The sequence derives from a human donor with classical Hodgkin lymphoma. This chain connects TRBV20-1 to TRBJ2-4; 8 bases agree with TRBD2. The specimen comprised peripheral blood mononuclear cells (PBMCs), sampled before the fourth cycle of nivolumab. As DNA, the CDR3 is TGCAGTGCCCCGGGGGGGTGGATTCAGTACTTC. Its translation: CSAPGGWIQYF.